This T cell receptor (beta chain) derives from a study of cytomegalovirus exposure and HLA in healthy donors. Study-wide background: Within the Caucasian-associated ancestry cluster were roughly 81% of the roughly 430 genotyped donors. Study observations and caveats: Per published accounts, TCR beta sequences correctly predicted the HLA-A and HLA-B alleles of most subjects. TCR association rates varied by HLA locus in a later analysis, with DRB1 highest and HLA-C lowest. TCR beta V- and J-gene trimming was later associated with a missense DCLRE1C variant.

Concerning this clone itself: Antigen: not known.

Germline V gene lookup returns CDR1 MDHEN and CDR2 SYDVKM. Trimming removed 5 bases from V and 2 bases from J, with 16 bases in between. This CDR3 has 15 amino acids. The PCR employed 60 Vbeta primers together with 13 Jbeta primers. TCRdb's copy holds only in-frame clones and misses some; the assay was immunoSEQ multiplex PCR. The sample includes roughly 170,000 clones, under 90% of them seen just once. This sequence was found in a man younger than 45 in good health and CMV-seropositive. The chain is built from TRBV28 and TRBJ2-7; a weak D match, TRBD1 (8 bases). Input material: PBMCs. This chain's CDR3 is CASSTGGQVPYEQYF. CDR3 coding DNA: TGTGCCAGCAGTACGGGGGGACAGGTCCCCTACGAGCAGTACTTC.